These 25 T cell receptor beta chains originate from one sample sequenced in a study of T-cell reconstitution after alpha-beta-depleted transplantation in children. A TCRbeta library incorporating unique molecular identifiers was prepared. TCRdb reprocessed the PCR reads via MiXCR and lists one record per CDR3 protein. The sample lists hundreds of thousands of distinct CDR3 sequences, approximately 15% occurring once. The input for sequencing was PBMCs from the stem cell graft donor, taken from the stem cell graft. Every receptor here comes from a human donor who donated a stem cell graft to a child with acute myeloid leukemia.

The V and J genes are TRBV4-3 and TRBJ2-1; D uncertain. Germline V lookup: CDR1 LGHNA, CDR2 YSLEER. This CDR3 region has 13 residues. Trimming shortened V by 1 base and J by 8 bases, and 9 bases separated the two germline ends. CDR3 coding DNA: TGCGCCAGCAGCCAAGTACGGGTGCATGAGCAGTTCTTC. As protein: CASSQVRVHEQFF.

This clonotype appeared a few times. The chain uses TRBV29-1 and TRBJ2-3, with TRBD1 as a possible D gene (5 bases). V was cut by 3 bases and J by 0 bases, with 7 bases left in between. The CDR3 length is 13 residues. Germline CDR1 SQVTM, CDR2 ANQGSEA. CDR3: CSVEDISTDTQYF. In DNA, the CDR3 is TGCAGCGTTGAGGACATTAGCACAGATACGCAGTATTTT.

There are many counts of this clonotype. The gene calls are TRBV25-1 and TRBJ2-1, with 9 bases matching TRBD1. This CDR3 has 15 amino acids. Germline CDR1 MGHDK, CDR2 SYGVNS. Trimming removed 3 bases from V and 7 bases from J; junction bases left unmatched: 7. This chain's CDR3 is CASSDPGTGKNEQFF. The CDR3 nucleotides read TGTGCCAGCAGTGATCCCGGGACAGGGAAGAATGAGCAGTTCTTC.

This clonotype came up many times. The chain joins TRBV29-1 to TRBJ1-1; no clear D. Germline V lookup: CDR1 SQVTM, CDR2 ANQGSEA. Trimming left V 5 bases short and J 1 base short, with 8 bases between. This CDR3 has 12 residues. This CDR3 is CSVISENTEAFF. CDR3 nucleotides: TGCAGCGTTATAAGTGAGAACACTGAAGCTTTCTTT.

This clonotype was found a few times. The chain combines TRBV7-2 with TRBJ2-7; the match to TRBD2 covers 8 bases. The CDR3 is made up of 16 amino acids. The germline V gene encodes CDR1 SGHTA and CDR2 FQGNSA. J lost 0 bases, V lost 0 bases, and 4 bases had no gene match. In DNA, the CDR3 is TGTGCCAGCAGCTTAGCGACACTAGCGGACTCCTACGAGCAGTACTTC. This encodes CASSLATLADSYEQYF.

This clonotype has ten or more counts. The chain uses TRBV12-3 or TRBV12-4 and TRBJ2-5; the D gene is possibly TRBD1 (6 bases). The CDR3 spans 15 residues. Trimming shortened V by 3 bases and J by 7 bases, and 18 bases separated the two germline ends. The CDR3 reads CASSFVAAGEWTQYF. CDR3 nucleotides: TGTGCCAGCAGTTTTGTCGCGGCAGGGGAATGGACCCAGTACTTC.

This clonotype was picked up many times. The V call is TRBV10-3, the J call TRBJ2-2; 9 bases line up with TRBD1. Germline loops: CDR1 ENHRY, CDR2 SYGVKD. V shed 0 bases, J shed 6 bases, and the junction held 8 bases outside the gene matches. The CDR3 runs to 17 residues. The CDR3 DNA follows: TGTGCCATCAGTGAGTCGATTGGGACAGGGAAGGCCGGGGAGCTGTTTTTT. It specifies CAISESIGTGKAGELFF.

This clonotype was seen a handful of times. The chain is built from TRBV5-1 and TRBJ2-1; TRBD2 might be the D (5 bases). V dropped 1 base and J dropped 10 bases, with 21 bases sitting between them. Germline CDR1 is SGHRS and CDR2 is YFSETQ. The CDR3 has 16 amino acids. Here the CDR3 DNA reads TGCGCCAGCAGCTTGACCGTGGTAGCGAGCCCCAAGGAGCAGTTCTTC. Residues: CASSLTVVASPKEQFF.

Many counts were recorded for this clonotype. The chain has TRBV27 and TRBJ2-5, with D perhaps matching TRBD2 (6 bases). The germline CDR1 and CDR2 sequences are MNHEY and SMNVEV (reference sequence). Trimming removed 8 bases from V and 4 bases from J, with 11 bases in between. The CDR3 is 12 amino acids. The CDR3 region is CASRRDRETQYF. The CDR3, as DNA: TGTGCCAGCCGGCGGGATCGAGAGACCCAGTACTTC.

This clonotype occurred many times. The CDR3 here is CASSLGQGHGYTF. CDR3 DNA: TGTGCCAGCAGCTTGGGACAGGGACATGGCTACACCTTC. The rearrangement uses TRBV12-3 or TRBV12-4 and TRBJ1-2; the match to TRBD1 covers 9 bases. V gave up 6 bases and J gave up 6 bases; unmatched junction bases: 5. This CDR3 region has 13 residues.

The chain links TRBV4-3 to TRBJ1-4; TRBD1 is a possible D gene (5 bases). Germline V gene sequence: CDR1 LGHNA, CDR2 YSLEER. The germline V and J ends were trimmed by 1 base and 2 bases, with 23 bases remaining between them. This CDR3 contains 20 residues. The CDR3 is CASSQGPGRDSRATNEKLFF. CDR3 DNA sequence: TGCGCCAGCAGCCAAGGGCCCGGACGGGACTCCAGAGCGACTAATGAAAAACTGTTTTTT.

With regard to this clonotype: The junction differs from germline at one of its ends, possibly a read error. The DNA for the CDR3 is TGTGCCAGCAGTTTAGGGGGCGATCCCCAAGAGACCCGGTACTTC. Protein: CASSLGGDPQETRYF. The chain links TRBV12-3 or TRBV12-4 to TRBJ2-5; D is perhaps TRBD1 (5 bases). This CDR3 region has 15 residues.

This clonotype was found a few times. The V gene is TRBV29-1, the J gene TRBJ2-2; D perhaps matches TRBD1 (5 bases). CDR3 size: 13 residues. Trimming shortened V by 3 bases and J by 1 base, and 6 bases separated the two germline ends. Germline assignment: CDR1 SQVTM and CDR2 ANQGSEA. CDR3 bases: TGCAGCGTTGAGGGGCTGAACACCGGGGAGCTGTTTTTT. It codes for CSVEGLNTGELFF.

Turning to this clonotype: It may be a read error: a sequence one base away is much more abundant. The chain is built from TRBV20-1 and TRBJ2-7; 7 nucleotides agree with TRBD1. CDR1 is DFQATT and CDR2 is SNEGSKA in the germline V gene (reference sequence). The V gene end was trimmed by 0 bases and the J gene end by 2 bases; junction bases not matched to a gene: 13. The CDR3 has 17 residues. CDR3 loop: CSARDGVGDSNPYEQYF. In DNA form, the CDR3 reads TGCAGTGCTAGAGATGGGGTAGGGGACAGTAACCCCTACGAGCAGTACTTC.

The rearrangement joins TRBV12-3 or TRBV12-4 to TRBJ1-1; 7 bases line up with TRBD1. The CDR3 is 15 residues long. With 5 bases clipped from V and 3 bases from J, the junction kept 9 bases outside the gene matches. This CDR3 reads CASSGETGPYTEAFF. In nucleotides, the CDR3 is TGTGCCAGCAGTGGAGAGACAGGGCCCTACACTGAAGCTTTCTTT.

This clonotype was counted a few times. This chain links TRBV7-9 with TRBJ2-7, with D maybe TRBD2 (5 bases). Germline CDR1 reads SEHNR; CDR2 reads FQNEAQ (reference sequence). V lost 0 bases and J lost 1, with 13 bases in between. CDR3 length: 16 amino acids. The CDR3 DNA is TGTGCCAGCAGCTTAGCAGGAGGCTTAAAGTCCTACGAGCAGTACTTC. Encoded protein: CASSLAGGLKSYEQYF.

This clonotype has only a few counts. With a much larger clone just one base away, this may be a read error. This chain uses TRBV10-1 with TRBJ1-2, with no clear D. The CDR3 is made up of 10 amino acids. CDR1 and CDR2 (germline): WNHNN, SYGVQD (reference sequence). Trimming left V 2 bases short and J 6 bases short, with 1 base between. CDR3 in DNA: TGCGCCAGCAGTGAGGATGGCTACACCTTC. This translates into CASSEDGYTF.

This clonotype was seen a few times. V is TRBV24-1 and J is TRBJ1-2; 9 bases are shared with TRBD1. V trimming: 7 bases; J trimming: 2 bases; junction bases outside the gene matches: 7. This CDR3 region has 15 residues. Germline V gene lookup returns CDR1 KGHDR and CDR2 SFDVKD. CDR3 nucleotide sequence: TGTGCCACCAGGGGCGGACAGGGGTCAAACTATGGCTACACCTTC. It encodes CATRGGQGSNYGYTF.

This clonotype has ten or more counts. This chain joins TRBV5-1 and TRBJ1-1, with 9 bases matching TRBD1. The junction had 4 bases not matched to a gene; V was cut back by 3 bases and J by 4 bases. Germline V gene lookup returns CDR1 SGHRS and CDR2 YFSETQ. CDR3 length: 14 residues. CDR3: CASSSGQGGTEAFF. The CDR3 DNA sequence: TGCGCCAGCAGCTCGGGACAGGGCGGCACTGAAGCTTTCTTT. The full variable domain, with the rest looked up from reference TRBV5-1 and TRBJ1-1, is KAGVTQTPRYLIKTRGQQVTLSCSPISGHRSVSWYQQTPGQGLQFLFEYFSETQRNKGNFPGRFSGRQFSNSRSEMNVSTLELGDSALYLCASSSGQGGTEAFFGQGTRLTVV.

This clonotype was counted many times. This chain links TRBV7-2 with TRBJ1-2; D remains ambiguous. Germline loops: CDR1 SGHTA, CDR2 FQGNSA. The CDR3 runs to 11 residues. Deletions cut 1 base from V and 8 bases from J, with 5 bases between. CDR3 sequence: CASSLDLGYTF. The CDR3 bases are TGTGCCAGCAGCTTAGACCTAGGCTACACCTTC.

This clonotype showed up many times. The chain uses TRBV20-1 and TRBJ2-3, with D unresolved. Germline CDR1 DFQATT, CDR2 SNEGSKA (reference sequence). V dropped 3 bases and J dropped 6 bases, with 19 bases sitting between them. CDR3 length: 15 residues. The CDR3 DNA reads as TGCAGTGCTAGGAGGCTCAACCAAGCCAGGGATACGCAGTATTTT. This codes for CSARRLNQARDTQYF.

The DNA of the CDR3 is TGTGCCAGCACCCCCGTGGGGGCAGCCGGGGAGCTGTTTTTT. It yields the protein CASTPVGAAGELFF. This chain connects TRBV9 to TRBJ2-2; D is perhaps TRBD1 (6 bases). Trimming shortened V by 6 bases and J by 6 bases, and 15 bases separated the two germline ends. The CDR3 sequence is 14 residues long. Germline assignment: CDR1 SGDLS and CDR2 YYNGEE. The full variable domain, in which reference TRBV9 and TRBJ2-2 provide the parts outside the CDR3, is DSGVTQTPKHLITATGQRVTLRCSPRSGDLSVYWYQQSLDQGLQFLIQYYNGEERAKGNILERFSAQQFPDLHSELNLSSLELGDSALYFCASTPVGAAGELFFGEGSRLTVL.

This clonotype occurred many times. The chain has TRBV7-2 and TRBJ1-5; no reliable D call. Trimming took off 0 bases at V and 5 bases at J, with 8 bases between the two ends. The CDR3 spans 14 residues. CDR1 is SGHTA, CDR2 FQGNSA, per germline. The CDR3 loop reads CASSLASADQPQHF. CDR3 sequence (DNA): TGTGCCAGCAGCTTAGCGTCGGCGGATCAGCCCCAGCATTTT.

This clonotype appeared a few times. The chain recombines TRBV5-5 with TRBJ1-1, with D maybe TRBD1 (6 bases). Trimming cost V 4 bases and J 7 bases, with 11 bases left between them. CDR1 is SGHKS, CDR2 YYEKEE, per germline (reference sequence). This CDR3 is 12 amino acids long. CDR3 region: CASSRTVNEAFF. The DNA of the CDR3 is TGTGCCAGCAGCCGGACAGTTAATGAAGCTTTCTTT.

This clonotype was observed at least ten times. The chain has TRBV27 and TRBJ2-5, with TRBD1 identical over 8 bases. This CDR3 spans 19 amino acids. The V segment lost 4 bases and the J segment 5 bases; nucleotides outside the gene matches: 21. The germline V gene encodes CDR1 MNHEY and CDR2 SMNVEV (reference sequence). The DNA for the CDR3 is TGTGCCAGCAGTTCACCAACCGGGGTCGAGACAGGGGCGTTTGAGACCCAGTACTTC. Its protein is CASSSPTGVETGAFETQYF.